This entry describes one T cell receptor (beta chain). The sample comes from a study of early T cells in non-severe SARS-CoV-2 infection. TCRdb re-analysed the 5' RACE reads in MiXCR, keeping a single row per CDR3 protein. The sample has about 100,000 distinct CDR3 sequences; 13% are singletons. The junction had 4 bases not matched to a gene; V was cut back by 8 bases and J by 1 base. In germline, CDR1 is SGHTA, CDR2 FQGNSA. The CDR3 loop spans 14 amino acids. This receptor was taken from an adult who was a healthcare worker with PCR-confirmed SARS-CoV-2 infection or an uninfected control (not recorded which). Sequenced sample: whole blood. This chain connects TRBV7-2 to TRBJ1-5; 8 bases match TRBD1. The CDR3 reads CASETGVSNQPQHF. DNA of the CDR3: TGTGCCAGCGAGACAGGGGTGAGCAATCAGCCCCAGCATTTT.